This T cell receptor (beta chain) was obtained from a study of blood T cell repertoires in COVID-19. Background on the study: T cells, B-cell-depleted T cells, or PBMCs supplied cDNA or gDNA.

A single count supports this clone. The data were produced by immunoSEQ multiplex PCR, yet TCRdb's version contains in-frame clones alone and is incomplete. Among 200,000 to 250,000 clones, roughly 90% were seen once, and the ten largest hold about 16%. Trimming pared 4 bases from V and 1 base from J, leaving 11 bases between. CDR1 is SEHNR and CDR2 is FQNEAQ in the germline V gene (reference sequence). The CDR3 is 14 amino acids. Source material: PBMCs or T cells enriched from blood (not recorded which). This chain joins TRBV7-9 and TRBJ2-7; a possible D gene is TRBD1 (6 bases). The sequence derives from a man under 40 who had been exposed to COVID-19. The CDR3 region has the DNA TGTGCCAGCAGCTCGGCGGACAGTTCCTACGAGCAGTACTTC. It codes for CASSSADSSYEQYF.